This T cell receptor (beta chain) was sequenced during a study of prognosis after radiotherapy for stage I lung cancer. For the study at large: Roughly five patients had oligometastatic NSCLC after surgical resection of the primary tumor, and more than eleven had newly diagnosed primary stage I lung tumors. In a few patients, distant metastases developed after radiotherapy (median around seven months), whereas over 12 patients showed no significant progression. Findings and caveats of the study: Reportedly, TRBV and TRBJ gene usage differed by presence of metastases in patients.

This clonotype was seen at least ten times. Its antigen is undetermined. It was by two-round multiplex PCR that TCR beta CDR3 was amplified from genomic DNA. During first-round PCR, primers specific to each TRBV and TRBJ gene were used. From the multiplex PCR reads, TCRdb called clonotypes with MiXCR, one entry per CDR3 protein. The sample holds roughly 15,000 distinct CDR3 sequences; around 29% are singletons and the top ten take 20% to 25%. This TCR came from a donor aged 50 or older with non-small cell lung cancer. The material sequenced was PBMCs, taken before or after stereotactic body radiation therapy (not recorded which).

This chain's CDR3 is CASSPPGVTDTQYF. Here the CDR3 DNA reads TGTGCCAGCTCACCACCGGGGGTCACAGATACGCAGTATTTT. The chain links TRBV18 to TRBJ2-3; the D gene could be TRBD1 or TRBD2 (5 bases each). CDR3 length: 14 residues. Germline V gene data show CDR1 as KGHSH and CDR2 as LQKENI. V gave up 0 bases and J gave up 2 bases, with 6 bases separating them.